A single sample is the source of the 25 T cell receptor beta chains below, sequenced in a study of shared T cell receptors in the human thymus. Using immunoSEQ multiplex PCR, the repertoire was profiled, and TCRdb retains in-frame clones only, with some absent. In the table there are hundreds of thousands of clones, 70% to 90% of which are singletons. This same sample was also part of a study on human thymus T cells.

The sequencing input was thymocytes. Receptors originate from a boy in the first two years of life with a congenital heart defect.

The CDR3 bases are TGCGCCAGCAGCCAAGCGGATAGGGGGAACTCCTACAATGAGCAGTTCTTC. Its translation: CASSQADRGNSYNEQFF. The chain couples TRBV4-3 to TRBJ2-1; TRBD1 might be the D (6 bases). The V gene lost 1 base and the J gene lost 0 bases, with 13 bases spanning the gap. Germline CDR1 and CDR2: LGHNA and YSLEER. This CDR3 is 17 amino acids long.

The CDR3 reads CASSLVGEEKLFF. CDR3 DNA: TGTGCCAGCAGCTTAGTCGGGGAGGAAAAACTGTTTTTT. V is TRBV11-2 and J is TRBJ1-4, with D unresolved. V was pared by 1 base and J by 8 bases, with 8 bases between. The CDR3 is 13 amino acids. The germline V gene has CDR1 SGHAT and CDR2 FQNNGV. Drawing the rest from reference TRBV11-2 and TRBJ1-4, the complete variable domain is EAGVAQSPRYKIIEKRQSVAFWCNPISGHATLYWYQQILGQGPKLLIQFQNNGVVDDSQLPKDRFSAERLKGVDSTLKIQPAKLEDSAVYLCASSLVGEEKLFFGSGTQLSVL.

The gene calls are TRBV28 and TRBJ1-5; TRBD1 matches at 9 bases. V lost 5 bases and J lost 5; bases outside the gene matches: 7. The CDR3 totals 15 residues. Germline CDR1 MDHEN, CDR2 SYDVKM. CDR3 nucleotide sequence: TGTGCCAGCAGTCCCGGACAGGGGCGTTATCAGCCCCAGCATTTT. Protein sequence: CASSPGQGRYQPQHF.

This rearrangement joins TRBV5-1 to TRBJ2-7; TRBD2 matches 12 bases. J lost 0 bases, V lost 4 bases, and 20 bases had no gene match. The CDR3 sequence is 21 residues long. Germline V gives CDR1 SGHRS, CDR2 YFSETQ. As DNA, the CDR3 is TGCGCCAGCAGCCCTACGCCTCTAGCGGGAGGGGAAAAAAGGAGCTCCTACGAGCAGTACTTC. The encoded protein is CASSPTPLAGGEKRSSYEQYF.

The chain uses TRBV9 and TRBJ1-2; TRBD1 agrees at 8 bases. V trimming: 4 bases; J trimming: 4 bases; junction bases outside the gene matches: 6. The V gene's germline CDR1 is SGDLS and CDR2 YYNGEE. The CDR3 spans 14 residues. The chain's CDR3 is CASSSHQGAYGYTF. In DNA form, the CDR3 reads TGTGCCAGCAGCTCGCATCAGGGGGCCTATGGCTACACCTTC.

In DNA, the CDR3 is TGTGCCAGCGGAGAGACGGGTCAGCCCGGGGGGGCCAAAAACATTCAGTACTTC. Protein product: CASGETGQPGGAKNIQYF. The rearrangement joins TRBV27 to TRBJ2-4; 7 bases agree with TRBD2. With 8 bases clipped from V and 1 base from J, the junction kept 17 bases outside the gene matches. Germline-derived CDR1 and CDR2 are MNHEY and SMNVEV (reference sequence). The CDR3 is 18 residues long.

V gene TRBV9 combines with J gene TRBJ2-5; 12 bases match TRBD2. Trimming took 0 bases from V and 4 from J; bases not matched to a gene: 10. This CDR3 comprises 18 residues. Germline V gene data show CDR1 as SGDLS and CDR2 as YYNGEE. The CDR3 region is CASSVDVASGREGETQYF. CDR3 coding DNA: TGTGCCAGCAGCGTAGACGTTGCTAGCGGGAGGGAGGGAGAGACCCAGTACTTC.

This chain joins TRBV9 and TRBJ2-1; 7 nucleotides align to TRBD2. The CDR3 is made up of 15 amino acids. The J segment lost 2 bases and the V segment lost 4 bases, leaving 6 bases of the junction unmatched. CDR1 and CDR2 from the germline V gene are SGDLS and YYNGEE. CDR3 bases: TGTGCCAGCAGCAAAACCGGGACTACCTACAATGAGCAGTTCTTC. It codes for CASSKTGTTYNEQFF.

This chain connects TRBV7-3 to TRBJ2-1; TRBD1 is a possible D gene (6 bases). The V gene lost 1 base and the J gene lost 9 bases, with 13 bases spanning the gap. The CDR3 loop spans 14 amino acids. In germline, CDR1 is SGHTA, CDR2 FQGTGA. The CDR3 sequence: CASSLRAQGCEQFF. In DNA, the CDR3 is TGTGCCAGCAGCTTAAGGGCCCAGGGGTGTGAGCAGTTCTTC.

Only one count was recorded for this clone. This rearrangement joins TRBV10-3 to TRBJ2-1, with 9 bases that match TRBD1. Germline lookup yields CDR1 ENHRY and CDR2 SYGVKD. V dropped 6 bases and J dropped 6; count of bases not matched to a gene: 6. CDR3 length equals 14 residues. The CDR3, as DNA: TGTGCCATCAGACCGGGACAGGGCGCCAATGAGCAGTTCTTC. Protein: CAIRPGQGANEQFF.

The chain uses TRBV23-1 and TRBJ2-3; no definite D call. TRBV23-1 carries the ORF label, with uncertain function. The V end lost 7 bases, the J end lost 4 bases, and 12 bases lay between the germline ends. The CDR3 spans 13 residues. In DNA form, the CDR3 reads TGCGCCAGCATTTTTCGTAGAGCAGATACGCAGTATTTT. Its translation: CASIFRRADTQYF.

The chain has TRBV27 and TRBJ1-1; D may be TRBD1 (6 bases). Looked up from germline, CDR1 is MNHEY and CDR2 is SMNVEV (reference sequence). V was cut by 6 bases and J by 8 bases, with 13 bases left in between. CDR3 size: 12 residues. The CDR3 DNA follows: TGTGCCAGCAGACAGGGCAAGGGGGAAGCTTTCTTT. This encodes CASRQGKGEAFF.

There are a few counts of this clone. The J gene is TRBJ2-7, the V gene TRBV21-1; the table names TRBD1, a call not compared with the DNA. TRBV21-1 is described as a pseudogene. This CDR3 spans 16 amino acids. CDR3 DNA: TGTGCCAGCAGCGAAGGGGGCTGTGACAGACCCTACGAGCAGTACTTC. It specifies CASSEGGCDRPYEQYF.

J is TRBJ2-5 and V is TRBV2, with 7 bases matching TRBD2. Germline V lookup: CDR1 SNHLY, CDR2 FYNNEI. The CDR3 length is 15 residues. V was pared by 6 bases and J by 3 bases, with 10 bases of the junction left unmatched. The CDR3 DNA is TGTGCCAGCAGGGCGGTGGGACTACAGAAAGAGACCCAGTACTTC. Translated, it gives CASRAVGLQKETQYF.

The chain is built from TRBV6-5 and TRBJ2-3, with D unresolved. Germline assignment: CDR1 MNHEY and CDR2 SVGAGI. The CDR3 consists of 14 residues. Trimming took 6 bases from V and 2 from J, leaving 12 bases between them. The CDR3 region is CASRISAHTDTQYF. CDR3 sequence (DNA): TGTGCCAGCAGGATCAGCGCCCACACAGATACGCAGTATTTT.

The chain recombines TRBV10-3 with TRBJ2-7; TRBD2 matches 7 bases. The CDR3 sequence is 19 residues long. Germline V gene sequence: CDR1 ENHRY, CDR2 SYGVKD. V trimming: 1 base; J trimming: 0 bases; junction bases outside the gene matches: 15. The CDR3 loop is CAISELLAGPLYSSYEQYF. CDR3 sequence (DNA): TGTGCCATCAGTGAGTTGTTAGCGGGCCCATTATACAGCTCCTACGAGCAGTACTTC.

This clone showed up just once. This sequence joins TRBV19 and TRBJ1-5; tentatively, D is TRBD1 (5 bases). V lost 9 bases and J lost 0, with 18 bases in between. There are 16 residues in the CDR3. Germline V lookup: CDR1 LNHDA, CDR2 SQIVND (reference sequence). CDR3 amino acids: CASCGGRGYSNQPQHF. The CDR3 DNA sequence: TGTGCCAGCTGTGGGGGGAGGGGATATAGCAATCAGCCCCAGCATTTT.

The chain links TRBV11-2 to TRBJ2-1, with 8 bases aligning to TRBD1. V was pared by 5 bases and J by 4 bases, with 7 bases of the junction left unmatched. There are 15 residues in the CDR3. Germline V gene sequence: CDR1 SGHAT, CDR2 FQNNGV. CDR3 residues: CASSIRDRRYNEQFF. DNA of the CDR3: TGTGCCAGCAGCATCCGGGACAGGAGATACAATGAGCAGTTCTTC.

The rearrangement joins TRBV4-3 to TRBJ2-7; 8 positions agree with TRBD2. The CDR3 has 17 amino acids. Germline trimming cut 1 base from V and 5 bases from J; bases unmatched to any gene: 13. Germline CDR1 and CDR2: LGHNA and YSLEER. CDR3 sequence: CASSQGGAGGGPDEQYF. Written as DNA, the CDR3 is TGCGCCAGCAGCCAAGGAGGTGCCGGCGGGGGGCCCGACGAGCAGTACTTC.

The chain employs TRBV23-1 and TRBJ2-3; 9 bases agree with TRBD2. Being an ORF, TRBV23-1 has a function that is uncertain. Unmatched junction bases numbered 15, after V lost 2 bases and J lost 0 bases. The CDR3 is 20 amino acids. The CDR3, as DNA: TGCGCCAGCAGTCAAATAGCGGGACTAGCCCTACCCTCTAGCACAGATACGCAGTATTTT. Its protein is CASSQIAGLALPSSTDTQYF.

The chain recombines TRBV7-2 with TRBJ1-1; 7 nucleotides match TRBD1. The CDR3 runs 14 residues. CDR1 SGHTA and CDR2 FQGNSA come from the germline V gene. Unmatched junction bases numbered 7, after V lost 4 bases and J lost 5 bases. The CDR3, as DNA: TGTGCCAGCAGCTACAGGGGAGCGAGGACTGAAGCTTTCTTT. It is translated as CASSYRGARTEAFF.

This sequence joins TRBV4-2 and TRBJ2-5, with TRBD2 matching over 7 bases. Looked up from germline, CDR1 is LGHNA and CDR2 is YNFKEQ. V trimming: 1 base; J trimming: 0 bases; junction bases outside the gene matches: 2. The CDR3 loop spans 15 amino acids. The DNA for the CDR3 is TGTGCCAGCAGCCAAGGGGGACTACACCAAGAGACCCAGTACTTC. It encodes CASSQGGLHQETQYF.

Remarks on this clone: Other nucleotide sequences in the sample specify the same CDR3. This chain uses TRBV2 with TRBJ2-2; TRBD2 is a possible D gene (5 bases). The CDR3 loop spans 15 amino acids. The V gene's germline CDR1 is SNHLY and CDR2 FYNNEI. Trimming cost V 3 bases and J 7 bases, with 15 bases left between them. CDR3 amino acids: CASSDRGFGHGELFF. CDR3 DNA: TGTGCCAGCAGTGATCGGGGATTTGGGCACGGGGAGCTGTTTTTT.

This clone is a singleton in its sample. The J gene is TRBJ1-2, the V gene TRBV4-3, with unresolved D. The V and J ends lost 0 bases and 0 bases respectively, with 14 bases between them. Per germline, CDR1 LGHNA and CDR2 YSLEER. The CDR3 consists of 17 residues. For the CDR3, the DNA is TGCGCCAGCAGCCAAGAAGAACAGCGGAGAGCTAACTATGGCTACACCTTC. Translating it yields CASSQEEQRRANYGYTF.

The V gene is TRBV30, the J gene TRBJ1-4, with D maybe TRBD1 (5 bases). Germline-derived CDR1 and CDR2 are GTSNPN and SVGIG (reference sequence). The CDR3 runs 15 residues. Trimming shortened V by 2 bases and J by 0 bases, and 10 bases separated the two germline ends. CDR3 in amino acids: CAWSTRQPTNEKLFF. The CDR3 region has the DNA TGTGCCTGGAGTACACGACAGCCAACTAATGAAAAACTGTTTTTT. Full variable domain (rest looked up from reference TRBV30 and TRBJ1-4): SQTIHQWPATLVQPVGSPLSLECTVEGTSNPNLYWYRQAAGRGLQLLFYSVGIGQISSEVPQNLSASRPQDRQFILSSKKLLLSDSGFYLCAWSTRQPTNEKLFFGSGTQLSVL.